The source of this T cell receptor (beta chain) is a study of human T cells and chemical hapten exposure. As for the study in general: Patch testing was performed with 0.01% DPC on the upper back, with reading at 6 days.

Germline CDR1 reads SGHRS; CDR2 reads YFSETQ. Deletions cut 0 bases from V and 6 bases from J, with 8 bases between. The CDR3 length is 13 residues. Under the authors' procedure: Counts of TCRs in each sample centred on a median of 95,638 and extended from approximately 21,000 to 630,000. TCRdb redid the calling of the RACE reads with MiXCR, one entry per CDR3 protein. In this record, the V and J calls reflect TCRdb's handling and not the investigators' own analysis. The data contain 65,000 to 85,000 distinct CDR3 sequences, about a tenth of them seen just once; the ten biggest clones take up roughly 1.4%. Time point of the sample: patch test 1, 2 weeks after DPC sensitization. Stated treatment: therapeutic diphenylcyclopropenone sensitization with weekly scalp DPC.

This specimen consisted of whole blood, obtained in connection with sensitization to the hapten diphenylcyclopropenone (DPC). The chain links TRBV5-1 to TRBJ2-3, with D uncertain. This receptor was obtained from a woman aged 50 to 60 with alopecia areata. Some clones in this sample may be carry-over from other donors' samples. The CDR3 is CASSLANGDTQYF. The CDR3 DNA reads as TGCGCCAGCAGCTTGGCTAACGGTGATACGCAGTATTTT. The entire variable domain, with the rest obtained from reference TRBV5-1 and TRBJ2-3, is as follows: KAGVTQTPRYLIKTRGQQVTLSCSPISGHRSVSWYQQTPGQGLQFLFEYFSETQRNKGNFPGRFSGRQFSNSRSEMNVSTLELGDSALYLCASSLANGDTQYFGPGTRLTVL.